This is a list of T cell receptor beta chains from one sample in a study of T cell repertoires in cytomegalovirus infection. TCRdb re-called the reads through MiXCR, storing one row per CDR3 protein. The data hold around 430,000 distinct CDR3 sequences, with roughly 43% observed a single time. Which antigens these TCRs recognize remains unknown. The sequenced sample was cultured PBMCs, obtained from culture after CMV antigen stimulation. Source of these receptors: a human donor in good health (CMV status not recorded). Some clones in this sample may be carry-over from other donors' samples. The CDR3 runs from the conserved cysteine through the conserved F or W. The D gene is left open where the match is weak. Not all rows give a size; the values are once, few, many and, for expanded clones, a class.

TRBV5-1	-	few	TRBJ1-3	TGCGCCAGCAGCTTTTCCACTGGAAACACCATATATTTT	CASSFSTGNTIYF
TRBV11-2	TRBD2	once	TRBJ2-1	TGTGCCAGCAGCCAGCTGGGGGGGGAGGGCCTGGATGAGCAGTTCTTC	CASSQLGGEGLDEQFF
TRBV12-3/TRBV12-4	-	-	TRBJ1-5	TGTGCCAGCAGTCTTGTACATCAGCCCCAGCATTTT	CASSLVHQPQHF
TRBV19	-	-	TRBJ1-2	TGTGCCAGTAGTATTGGTGCGGGACACATAGATTATGGCTACACCTTC	CASSIGAGHIDYGYTF
TRBV5-4	TRBD1	-	TRBJ2-7	TGTGCCAGCAAAGAGACAGGGGCCTACGAGCAGTACTTC	CASKETGAYEQYF
TRBV6-5	-	-	TRBJ2-3	TGTGCCAGCAGTTCCGGGACCAAATTTAACACAGATACGCAGTATTTT	CASSSGTKFNTDTQYF
TRBV7-2	-	many	TRBJ1-5	TGTGCCAGCAGCTTAGACGGGCGCGGCAATCAGCCCCAGCATTTT	CASSLDGRGNQPQHF
TRBV7-9	-	few	TRBJ2-7	TGTGCCACACACAGGGAGAACGGCTACGAGCAGTACTTC	CATHRENGYEQYF
TRBV27	-	-	TRBJ2-5	TGTGCCAGCAGTCCCCCCGGCCTACGACTAGAGACCCAGTACTTC	CASSPPGLRLETQYF
TRBV11-2	TRBD2	-	TRBJ2-1	TGTGCCAGCAACAGCTGGGGGGGAAATGAGCAGTTCTTC	CASNSWGGNEQFF
TRBV5-5	-	-	TRBJ1-1	TGTGCCAGCAGGAGGGACACATTGAACACTGAAGCTTTCTTT	CASRRDTLNTEAFF
TRBV29-1	-	-	TRBJ1-1	TGCAGCGTTGTCAGGCGCATGAACACTGAAGCTTTCTTT	CSVVRRMNTEAFF
TRBV6-2/TRBV6-3	-	-	TRBJ2-1	TGTGCCAGCAGATCCCCGGCGGGACGGCACTCCTACAATGAGCAGTTCTTC	CASRSPAGRHSYNEQFF
TRBV7-8	TRBD1	few	TRBJ2-7	TGTGCCAGCAGCGCGCGAGAAGGACAGGGTAGATACGAGCAGTACTTC	CASSAREGQGRYEQYF
TRBV12-3/TRBV12-4	TRBD1	-	TRBJ2-7	TGTGCCAGCAGACGGACAGGGTCCGCGCAGTACTTC	CASRRTGSAQYF
TRBV7-2	TRBD2	-	TRBJ2-3	TGTGCCAGCAGCCCTTTTCCGACTAGCTCCGCGGATACGCAGTATTTT	CASSPFPTSSADTQYF
TRBV10-2	TRBD2	-	TRBJ2-7	TGCGCCAGCAGTGAGTATTGGGAGGGGCCAAAAGCGACCTACGAGCAGTACTTC	CASSEYWEGPKATYEQYF
TRBV7-2	-	few	TRBJ1-1	TGTGCCAGCAGGAGACGGGACCCGAACACTGAAGCTTTCTTT	CASRRRDPNTEAFF
TRBV10-3	-	-	TRBJ2-1	TGTGCCATCAGTGGGGGGGAAGGGCAGTTCTTC	CAISGGEGQFF
TRBV19	-	-	TRBJ2-5	TGTGCCAGTAGGAGGAGAAGTAGAGAGACCCAGTACTTC	CASRRRSRETQYF
TRBV27	-	-	TRBJ2-7	TGTGCCAGCAGTTTATCAGCCGATTACGAGCAGTACTTC	CASSLSADYEQYF
TRBV7-2	TRBD1	many	TRBJ1-3	TGTGCCAGCAGCTTCTGGACAGGAGAATCTGGAAACACCATATATTTT	CASSFWTGESGNTIYF
TRBV19	-	-	TRBJ1-2	TGTGCCAGTAGTCCCCACCGCTATGGCTACACCTTC	CASSPHRYGYTF
TRBV5-8	TRBD1	-	TRBJ1-3	TGTGCCAGCAGCCACTTGACAGGGAGAGCCTCTGGAAACACCATATATTTT	CASSHLTGRASGNTIYF
TRBV7-2	TRBD2	few	TRBJ2-5	TGTGCCAGCAGCCCACACCGGGCCGGGGAGCGGGGGCAAGAGACCCAGTACTTC	CASSPHRAGERGQETQYF
TRBV7-9	TRBD2	-	TRBJ2-2	TGTGCCAGCAGCTTACTAGCGGGAGATGACACCGGGGAGCTGTTTTTT	CASSLLAGDDTGELFF
TRBV6-1	-	few	TRBJ2-3	TGTGCCAGCAGTGCCGGCGGGACAGCTACAGATACGCAGTATTTT	CASSAGGTATDTQYF